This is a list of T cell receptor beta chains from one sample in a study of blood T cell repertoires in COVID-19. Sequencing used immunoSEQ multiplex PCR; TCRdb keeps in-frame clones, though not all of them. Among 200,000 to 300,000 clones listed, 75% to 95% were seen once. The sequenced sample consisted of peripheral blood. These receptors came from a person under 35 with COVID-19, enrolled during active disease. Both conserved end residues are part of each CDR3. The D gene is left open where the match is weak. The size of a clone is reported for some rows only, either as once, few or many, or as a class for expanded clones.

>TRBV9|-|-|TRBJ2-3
CASSVGDSGPDTQYF
TGTGCCAGCAGCGTAGGAGACTCCGGTCCAGATACGCAGTATTTT
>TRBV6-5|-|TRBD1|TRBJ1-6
CASSQGDRGNSPLHF
TGTGCCAGCAGCCAAGGGGACAGGGGCAACTCACCCCTCCACTTT
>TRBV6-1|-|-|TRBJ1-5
CASSDRGLKLQHF
TGTGCCAGCAGTGACCGGGGTCTTAAGCTGCAGCATTTT
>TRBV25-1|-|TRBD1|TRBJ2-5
CASSPQDREGGETQYF
TGTGCCAGCAGTCCTCAGGACAGGGAAGGAGGAGAGACCCAGTACTTC
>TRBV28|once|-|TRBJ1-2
CATLRNYGYTF
TGTGCCACCCTTCGGAACTATGGCTACACCTTC
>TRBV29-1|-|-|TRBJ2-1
CSVQNRSLYNEQFF
TGCAGCGTTCAAAACAGGAGTCTCTACAATGAGCAGTTCTTC
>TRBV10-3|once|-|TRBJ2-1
CAISEGLFNEQFF
TGTGCCATCAGTGAGGGACTATTCAATGAGCAGTTCTTC
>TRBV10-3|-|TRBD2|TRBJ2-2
CAIASSGLNTGELFF
TGTGCCATCGCATCTAGCGGGTTGAACACCGGGGAGCTGTTTTTT
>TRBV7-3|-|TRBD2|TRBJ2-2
CASSPRTSANTGELFF
TGTGCCAGCAGCCCTCGGACTAGCGCGAACACCGGGGAGCTGTTTTTT
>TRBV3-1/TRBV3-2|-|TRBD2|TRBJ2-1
CASSQDRMLVAGVEQFF
TGTGCCAGCAGCCAAGATCGTATGCTAGTCGCGGGGGTTGAGCAGTTCTTC
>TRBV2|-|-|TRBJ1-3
CASSPSGNTIYF
TGTGCCAGCAGCCCCAGTGGAAACACCATATATTTT
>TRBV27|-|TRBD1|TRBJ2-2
CASREGTANTGELFF
TGTGCCAGCAGGGAAGGGACAGCGAACACCGGGGAGCTGTTTTTT
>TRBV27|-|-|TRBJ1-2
CASSSDSSNYGYTF
TGTGCCAGCAGTTCCGACAGTTCTAACTATGGCTACACCTTC
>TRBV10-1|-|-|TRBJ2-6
CASGHSGANVLTF
TGCGCCAGCGGCCACTCTGGGGCCAACGTCCTGACTTTC
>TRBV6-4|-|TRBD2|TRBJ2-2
CASSEYTSADTGELFF
TGTGCCAGCAGTGAGTACACTAGCGCCGACACCGGGGAGCTGTTTTTT
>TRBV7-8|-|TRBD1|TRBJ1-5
CASSPWDRTTVAQHF
TGTGCCAGCAGTCCCTGGGACAGGACTACGGTTGCCCAGCATTTT
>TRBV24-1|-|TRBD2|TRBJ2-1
CATSPTSVSEQFF
TGTGCCACCAGTCCCACTAGCGTATCTGAGCAGTTCTTC
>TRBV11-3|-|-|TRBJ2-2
CASSPWGAANTGELFF
TGTGCCAGCAGCCCGTGGGGAGCCGCGAACACCGGGGAGCTGTTTTTT
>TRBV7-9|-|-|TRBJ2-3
CASSPGGRWSTDTQYF
TGTGCCAGCAGCCCAGGCGGGCGGTGGTCCACAGATACGCAGTATTTT
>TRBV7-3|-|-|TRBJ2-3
CASSLAGPSDTQYF
TGTGCCAGCAGCTTGGCGGGCCCGAGTGATACGCAGTATTTT
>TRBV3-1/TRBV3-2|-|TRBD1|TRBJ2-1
CASSPRWGQGVNNEQFF
TGTGCCAGCAGCCCACGGTGGGGACAGGGTGTCAACAATGAGCAGTTCTTC
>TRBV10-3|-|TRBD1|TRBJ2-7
CAISEPGTGLYEQYF
TGTGCCATCAGTGAACCCGGGACAGGGTTGTACGAGCAGTACTTC
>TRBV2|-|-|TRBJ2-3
CASRSQGIITDTQYF
TGTGCCAGCAGGTCCCAGGGAATTATCACAGATACGCAGTATTTT
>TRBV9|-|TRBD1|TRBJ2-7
CASSIFPGTGVDEQYF
TGTGCCAGCAGCATTTTTCCCGGGACAGGGGTGGACGAGCAGTACTTC
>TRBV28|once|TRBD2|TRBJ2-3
CASSTSLLAGGADTQYF
TGTGCCAGCAGTACCTCCCTCTTAGCGGGAGGGGCAGATACGCAGTATTTT
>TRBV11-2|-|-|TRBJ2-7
CASSLQEGGPYEQYF
TGTGCCAGCAGTCTGCAGGAAGGAGGACCCTACGAGCAGTACTTC
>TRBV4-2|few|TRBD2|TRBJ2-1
CASDEGPGGVNEQFF
TGTGCCAGCGATGAAGGACCGGGAGGGGTCAATGAGCAGTTCTTC
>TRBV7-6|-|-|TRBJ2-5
CASSPQTGPQETQYF
TGTGCCAGCAGCCCCCAGACAGGCCCCCAAGAGACCCAGTACTTC
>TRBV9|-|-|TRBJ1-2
CASSHPSGGLNGYTF
TGTGCCAGCAGCCACCCTAGCGGTGGGCTGAATGGCTACACCTTC
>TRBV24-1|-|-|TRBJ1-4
CATSDWAPGGEKLFF
TGTGCCACCAGTGATTGGGCCCCGGGAGGTGAAAAACTGTTTTTT
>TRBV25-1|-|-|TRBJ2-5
CASRSGGETQYF
TGTGCCAGCAGATCAGGAGGGGAGACCCAGTACTTC
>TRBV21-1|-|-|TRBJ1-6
CASSKAPIRGFSSYNSPLHF
TGTGCCAGCAGCAAAGCGCCTATTCGAGGTTTTAGCTCCTATAATTCACCCCTCCACTTT
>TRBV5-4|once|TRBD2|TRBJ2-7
CASSLVFGGSQFSYEQYF
TGTGCCAGCAGCTTGGTTTTTGGCGGGAGTCAATTTAGCTACGAGCAGTACTTC
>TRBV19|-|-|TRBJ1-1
CASSIVAGILNTEAFF
TGTGCCAGTAGTATAGTTGCAGGAATACTGAACACTGAAGCTTTCTTT
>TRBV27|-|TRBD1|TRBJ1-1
CASSLSPGGTEAFF
TGTGCCAGCAGTTTATCCCCAGGGGGCACTGAAGCTTTCTTT
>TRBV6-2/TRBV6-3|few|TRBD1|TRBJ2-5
CASSRDSQETQYF
TGTGCCAGCAGTAGGGACAGCCAAGAGACCCAGTACTTC
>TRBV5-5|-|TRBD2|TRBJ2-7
CASSLAPWSLAAEYEQYF
TGTGCCAGCAGCTTGGCACCTTGGTCACTAGCGGCTGAATACGAGCAGTACTTC
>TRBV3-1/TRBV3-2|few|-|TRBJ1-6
CASSQGAGRNSPLHF
TGTGCCAGCAGCCAAGGGGCAGGGCGGAATTCACCCCTCCACTTT
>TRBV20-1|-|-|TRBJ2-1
CSAEVEGEQFF
TGCAGTGCTGAGGTCGAAGGTGAGCAGTTCTTC
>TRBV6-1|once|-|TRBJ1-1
CASSELTVANTEAFF
TGTGCCAGCAGTGAATTGACAGTGGCGAACACTGAAGCTTTCTTT
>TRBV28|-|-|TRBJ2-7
CASSSTSEQYF
TGTGCCAGCAGCTCTACCTCAGAGCAGTACTTC
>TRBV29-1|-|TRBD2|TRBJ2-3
CSVASGASTDTQYF
TGCAGCGTCGCTAGCGGTGCTAGCACAGATACGCAGTATTTT
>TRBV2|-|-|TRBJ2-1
CASSEDTNEQFF
TGTGCCAGCAGTGAAGACACAAATGAGCAGTTCTTC
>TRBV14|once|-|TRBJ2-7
CASSQTGFTKQYF
TGTGCCAGCAGCCAAACGGGATTTACGAAGCAGTACTTC
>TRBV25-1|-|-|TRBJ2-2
CASSEQAGHSGELFF
TGTGCCAGCAGTGAACAGGCAGGGCATAGCGGGGAGCTGTTTTTT
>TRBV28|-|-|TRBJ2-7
CASSPPDIRESYF
TGTGCCAGCAGCCCACCGGACATAAGAGAATCGTACTTC
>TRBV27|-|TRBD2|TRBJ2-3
CASSLEAGGSTDTQYF
TGTGCCAGCAGTTTAGAGGCGGGAGGGAGCACAGATACGCAGTATTTT
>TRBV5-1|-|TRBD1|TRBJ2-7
CASSLPGQGWYEQYF
TGCGCCAGCTCGCTTCCGGGACAGGGATGGTACGAGCAGTACTTC
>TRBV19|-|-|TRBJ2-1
CASNRREGQYEQFF
TGTGCCAGTAACCGACGTGAGGGCCAATATGAGCAGTTCTTC
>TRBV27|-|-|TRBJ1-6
CASSSIPPTASNSPLHF
TGTGCCAGCAGTTCGATACCCCCGACAGCTAGTAATTCACCCCTCCACTTT
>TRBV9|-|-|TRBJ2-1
CASSGSGGGGEQFF
TGTGCCAGCAGCGGGTCCGGGGGAGGAGGGGAGCAGTTCTTC
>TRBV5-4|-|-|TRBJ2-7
CASSFGQSEQYF
TGTGCCAGCAGCTTCGGACAGTCCGAGCAGTACTTC
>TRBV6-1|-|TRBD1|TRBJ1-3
CASSEDDRVSGNTIYF
TGTGCCAGCAGTGAAGATGACAGGGTTTCTGGAAACACCATATATTTT
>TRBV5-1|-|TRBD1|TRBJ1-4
CASSFRGQGGEKLFF
TGCGCCAGCAGCTTCCGAGGACAGGGCGGCGAAAAACTGTTTTTT
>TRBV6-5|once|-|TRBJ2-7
CASRSWEAPYEQYF
TGTGCCAGCAGAAGTTGGGAGGCCCCCTACGAGCAGTACTTC
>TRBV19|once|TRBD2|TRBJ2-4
CASSLHPGLAGLAKNIQYF
TGTGCCAGTAGTCTTCACCCGGGACTAGCGGGTCTAGCCAAAAACATTCAGTACTTC
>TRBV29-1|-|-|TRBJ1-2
CSVNSGDYGYTF
TGCAGCGTCAACTCAGGGGACTATGGCTACACCTTC
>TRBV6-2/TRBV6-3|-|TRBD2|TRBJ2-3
CASSYSRREALGFTDTQYF
TGTGCCAGCAGTTACTCGAGGCGGGAGGCTCTCGGCTTCACAGATACGCAGTATTTT
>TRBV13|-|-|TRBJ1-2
CASSLEGQGSPQYGYTF
TGTGCCAGCAGCTTAGAGGGGCAGGGGTCTCCCCAATATGGCTACACCTTC